This entry lists 9 T cell receptor beta chains sequenced from one sample in a study of cytomegalovirus exposure and HLA in healthy donors. PCR employed 60 Vbeta and 13 Jbeta primers. Produced via immunoSEQ multiplex PCR; TCRdb's table is partial and in-frame only. The sample contains around 180,000 clones, about three quarters of which appear only once. Material for sequencing was PBMCs. Receptors originate from a woman in her forties in good health and CMV-seronegative.

The V and J genes are TRBV7-2 and TRBJ2-1; unclear D gene. V was pared by 1 base and J by 5 bases, with 6 bases between. The CDR3 runs 13 residues. Germline values: CDR1 SGHTA, CDR2 FQGNSA. The CDR3 DNA sequence: TGTGCCAGCAGCTTAGGCAGGCACAATGAGCAGTTCTTC. Protein product: CASSLGRHNEQFF.

This chain connects TRBV6-1 to TRBJ2-1; TRBD2 might be the D (5 bases). The CDR3 covers 15 residues. CDR1 and CDR2 from the germline V gene are MNHNS and SASEGT. Trimming took off 2 bases at V and 10 bases at J, with 18 bases between the two ends. In DNA, the CDR3 is TGTGCCAGCAGTGAAAAACTAGGGATCATTGGCGAGCAGTTCTTC. Translated: CASSEKLGIIGEQFF.

The CDR3 loop reads CASSLAGTLYQETQYF. The CDR3 DNA sequence: TGTGCCAGCAGCTTAGCGGGGACTTTGTACCAAGAGACCCAGTACTTC. This chain connects TRBV7-6 to TRBJ2-5, with D maybe TRBD2 (6 bases). The germline V gene has CDR1 SGHVS and CDR2 FNYEAQ. The CDR3 consists of 16 residues. The V gene lost 0 bases and the J gene lost 0 bases, with 11 bases spanning the gap.

J is TRBJ2-5 and V is TRBV6-5; possible D gene TRBD1, 5 bases. Germline values: CDR1 MNHEY, CDR2 SVGAGI. V shed 8 bases and J shed 9 bases, with 22 bases lying between them. CDR3 length: 14 residues. The CDR3 sequence: CASGRSSAGYAQYF. The CDR3 coding sequence is TGTGCCAGCGGCCGGTCCTCAGCAGGGTACGCCCAGTACTTC.

V and J are TRBV6-4 and TRBJ2-2; 10 nucleotides match TRBD2. This CDR3 spans 14 amino acids. Germline values: CDR1 MRHNA, CDR2 SNTAGT. The ends lost 8 bases at V and 3 bases at J; junction bases unmatched: 3. The CDR3 spells CASGLAAYTGELFF. CDR3 in DNA: TGTGCCAGCGGACTAGCGGCCTACACCGGGGAGCTGTTTTTT.

The chain carries TRBV5-1 and TRBJ1-2; D gene ambiguous. The V and J ends lost 4 bases and 0 bases respectively, with 13 bases between them. There are 15 residues in the CDR3. In germline, CDR1 is SGHRS, CDR2 YFSETQ. The CDR3 DNA sequence: TGCGCCAGCAGCCCCCAGACATCTACTAACTATGGCTACACCTTC. Its translation: CASSPQTSTNYGYTF.

The chain combines TRBV7-2 with TRBJ1-2; D gene ambiguous. V shed 2 bases and J shed 6 bases, with 7 bases lying between them. This CDR3 contains 12 residues. The germline gives CDR1 SGHTA, CDR2 FQGNSA. Here the CDR3 DNA reads TGTGCCAGCAGCTTAACCGGGAATGGCTACACCTTC. Its protein is CASSLTGNGYTF.

The V and J genes are TRBV7-9 and TRBJ2-2, with a tentative D call TRBD1 (6 bases). The V and J ends lost 11 bases and 2 bases respectively, with 15 bases between them. The CDR3 covers 14 residues. Germline V gives CDR1 SEHNR, CDR2 FQNEAQ (reference sequence). The CDR3 loop reads CAVDPGHNTGELFF. In DNA form, the CDR3 reads TGTGCCGTAGACCCGGGACACAACACCGGGGAGCTGTTTTTT.

This chain joins TRBV5-1 and TRBJ1-1; D not resolved. Germline loops: CDR1 SGHRS, CDR2 YFSETQ. V gave up 0 bases and J gave up 4 bases, with 10 bases separating them. The CDR3 has 14 residues. The CDR3 DNA reads TGCGCCAGCAGCTTGGCCACAGATACCACTGAAGCTTTCTTT. Translated, it gives CASSLATDTTEAFF.